This T cell receptor beta chain was observed in a study of T cell responses to AZD1222 COVID-19 vaccine listed by TCRdb under 2021. With respect to the entire study: TCR sequencing covered about 230 trial participants: 200 to 220 given two doses of AZD1222 and 26 given two doses of MenACWY control vaccine. Trial participants were enrolled by age into 18-55, 56-69 and 70-plus year subgroups, with 148, 28 and 57 TCR-sequenced participants respectively.

The sample's time point label, decoded: about 28 days (+/-7) after the second vaccine dose. The sample's treatment or condition label is to be understood as: meningococcal conjugate vaccine given as trial control. Samples from vaccinated people were obtained from the UK trials COV001 and COV002, which included a single-blind randomized controlled phase 2/3 trial of AZD1222 (ChAdOx1 nCoV-19) in healthy adults. For TCRbeta chain sequencing, PBMC samples from trial participants were taken at day 0 and at day 28 after the second dose. The germline V gene supplies CDR1 MDHEN and CDR2 SYDVKM. Here V drops 10 bases and J drops 6 bases, and the junction holds 10 bases not matched to any gene. The CDR3 runs 14 amino acids, cysteine and phenylalanine included. CDR3 DNA only is kept here, 42 bases in frame from base 1. What the authors observed across the whole study: After two AZD1222 doses, spike-specific TCR breadth and depth were significantly higher than at day 0 and than in MenACWY recipients. CD4 TCRs associated with the vaccine covered the entire spike protein, and the dominant responses were in regions 160-218 and 743-854. Participants were mostly white British, with more females than males. The authors suggested clonal diversity may have been underestimated. The 56-69-year group was small, and its depth increase did not reach significance, likely because of low power. Epitopes outside the regions mutated in the B.1.351 and B.1.1.7 variants were reportedly recognized by nearly half of the unique spike-specific TCRs. Because no samples from the day 14 peak response were available, repertoires could be characterized only after the peak T cell response. Conclusions about previously exposed vaccinees are limited, since just a handful of AZD1222 recipients were seropositive for SARS-CoV-2 at baseline.

Remarks on this clone: Its specific antigen is unknown. No much larger clone exists at a distance of one base, and base qualities are not known.

The CDR3 regions of human TCRbeta chains were analyzed by immunosequencing. The study's processing was this. Repertoire TCRs were matched against a reference library of SARS-CoV-2-specific TCRs generated with the MIRA antigen-specificity platform. Breadth was defined as the fraction of unique TCRs that were SARS-CoV-2-associated. Depth was defined as the fraction of total T cells that were SARS-CoV-2-associated. Using the MIRA data, every spike-specific TCR was mapped to the spike region that the TCR reacted to and assigned to either a CD4 or a CD8 class. Log10-transformed breadth and depth values were compared by one-way ANOVA with Sidak's multiple comparisons tests. Sourced from immuneACCESS, this table was stored by TCRdb with only in-frame sequences that have V and J called. A share of the clones is absent; for the studies checked, an unresolved V gene accounts for under half, and the remainder has no known explanation. Clonal size and the V and J genes are those of that table, whereas D and trimming came from the DNA. The sample has about 140,000 clones on record, approximately 88% of them singletons. Approximately 5.1% of the sample comes from the top ten.

The specimen comprised peripheral blood, sampled 28 days after the second dose of the MenACWY control vaccine. The chain is assembled from TRBV28 and TRBJ2-2, with 8 middle bases fitting TRBD1. This receptor was obtained from an adult who received the MenACWY meningococcal vaccine as a control. The sequenced DNA: TGTGCCACCTGGAGGACAGGGAGCGCCGGGGAGCTGTTTTTT. This yields the protein CATWRTGSAGELFF. The full variable domain, completed from the reference TRBV28 and TRBJ2-2 proteins outside the CDR3, reads DVKVTQSSRYLVKRTGEKVFLECVQDMDHENMFWYRQDPGLGLRLIYFSYDVKMKEKGDIPEGYSVSREKKERFSLILESASTNQTSMYLCATWRTGSAGELFFGEGSRLTVL.